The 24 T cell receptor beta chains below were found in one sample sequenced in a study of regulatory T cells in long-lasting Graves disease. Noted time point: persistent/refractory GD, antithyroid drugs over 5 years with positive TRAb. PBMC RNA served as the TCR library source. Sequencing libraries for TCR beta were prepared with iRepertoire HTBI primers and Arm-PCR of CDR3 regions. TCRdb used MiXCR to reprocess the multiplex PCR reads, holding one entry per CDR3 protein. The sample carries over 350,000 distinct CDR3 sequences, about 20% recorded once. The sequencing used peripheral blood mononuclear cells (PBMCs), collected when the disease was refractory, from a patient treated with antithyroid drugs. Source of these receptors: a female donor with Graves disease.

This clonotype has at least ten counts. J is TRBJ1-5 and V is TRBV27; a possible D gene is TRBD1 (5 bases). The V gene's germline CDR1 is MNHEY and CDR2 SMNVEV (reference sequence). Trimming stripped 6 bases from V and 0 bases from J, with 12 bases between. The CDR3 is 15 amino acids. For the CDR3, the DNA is TGTGCCAGCAGAACTACAGGTAGTAGCAATCAGCCCCAGCATTTT. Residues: CASRTTGSSNQPQHF.

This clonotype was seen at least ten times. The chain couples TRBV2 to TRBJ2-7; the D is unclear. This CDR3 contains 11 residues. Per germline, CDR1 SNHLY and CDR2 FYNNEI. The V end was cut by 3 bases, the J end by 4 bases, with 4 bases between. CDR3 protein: CASSEMYEQYF. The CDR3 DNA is TGTGCCAGCAGTGAGATGTACGAGCAGTACTTC.

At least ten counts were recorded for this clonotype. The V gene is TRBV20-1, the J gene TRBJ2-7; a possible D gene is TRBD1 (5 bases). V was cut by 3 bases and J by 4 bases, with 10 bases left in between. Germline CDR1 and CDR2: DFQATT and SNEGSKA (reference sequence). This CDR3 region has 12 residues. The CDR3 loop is CSARDTSYEQYF. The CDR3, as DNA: TGCAGTGCTAGGGACACAAGTTACGAGCAGTACTTC.

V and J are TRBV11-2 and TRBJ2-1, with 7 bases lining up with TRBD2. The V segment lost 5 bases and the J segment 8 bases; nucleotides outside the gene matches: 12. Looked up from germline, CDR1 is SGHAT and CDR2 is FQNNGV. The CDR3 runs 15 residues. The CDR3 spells CASSQPQGLGHEQFF. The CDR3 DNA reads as TGTGCCAGCAGCCAACCCCAAGGACTAGGCCATGAGCAGTTCTTC.

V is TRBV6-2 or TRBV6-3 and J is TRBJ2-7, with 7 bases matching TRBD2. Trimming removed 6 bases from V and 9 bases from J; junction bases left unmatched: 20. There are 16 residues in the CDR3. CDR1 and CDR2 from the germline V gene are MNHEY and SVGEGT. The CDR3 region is CASSDRLAASYVGQYF. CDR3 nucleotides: TGTGCCAGCAGCGACCGGCTAGCGGCCTCCTACGTTGGGCAGTACTTC.

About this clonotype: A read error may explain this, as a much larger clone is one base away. The CDR3 loop is CAASDAFGAHQETQYF. CDR3 in DNA: TGTGCCGCCAGTGATGCGTTTGGTGCCCACCAAGAGACCCAGTACTTC. V gene TRBV24-1 combines with J gene TRBJ2-5; D is unclear. The CDR3 has 16 residues. Germline values: CDR1 KGHDR, CDR2 SFDVKD.

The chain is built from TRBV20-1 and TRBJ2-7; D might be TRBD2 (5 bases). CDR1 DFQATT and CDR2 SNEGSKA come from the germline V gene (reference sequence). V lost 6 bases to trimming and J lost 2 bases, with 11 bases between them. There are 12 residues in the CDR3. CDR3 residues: CSAAGITYEQYF. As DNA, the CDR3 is TGCAGTGCCGCCGGGATAACCTACGAGCAGTACTTC.

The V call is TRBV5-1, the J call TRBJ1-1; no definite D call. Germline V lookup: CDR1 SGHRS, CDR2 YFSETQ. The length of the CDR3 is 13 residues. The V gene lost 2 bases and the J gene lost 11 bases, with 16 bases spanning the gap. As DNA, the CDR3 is TGCGCCAGCAGCTTTGAGGGAGGCGGGTCGGCTTTCTTT. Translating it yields CASSFEGGGSAFF.

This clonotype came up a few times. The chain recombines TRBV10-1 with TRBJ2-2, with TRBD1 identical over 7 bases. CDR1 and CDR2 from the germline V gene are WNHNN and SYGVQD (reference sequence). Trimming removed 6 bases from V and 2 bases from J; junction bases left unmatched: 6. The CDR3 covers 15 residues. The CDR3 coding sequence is TGCGCCAGCAGGGCCGGGACAGATAACACCGGGGAGCTGTTTTTT. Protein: CASRAGTDNTGELFF.

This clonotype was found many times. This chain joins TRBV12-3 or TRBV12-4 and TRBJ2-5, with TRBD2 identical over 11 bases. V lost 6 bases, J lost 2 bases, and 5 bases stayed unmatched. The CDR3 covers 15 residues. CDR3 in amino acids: CASSPGTSGQETQYF. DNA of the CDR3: TGTGCCAGCAGCCCCGGGACTAGCGGTCAAGAGACCCAGTACTTC.

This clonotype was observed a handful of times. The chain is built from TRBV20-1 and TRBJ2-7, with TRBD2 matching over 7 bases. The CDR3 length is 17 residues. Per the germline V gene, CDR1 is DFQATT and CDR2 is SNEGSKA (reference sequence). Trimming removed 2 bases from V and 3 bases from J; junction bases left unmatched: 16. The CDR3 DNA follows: TGCAGTGCTAGAAGGCGGGAGCTTGGAAAGAGGGGCTACGAGCAGTACTTC. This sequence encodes CSARRRELGKRGYEQYF.

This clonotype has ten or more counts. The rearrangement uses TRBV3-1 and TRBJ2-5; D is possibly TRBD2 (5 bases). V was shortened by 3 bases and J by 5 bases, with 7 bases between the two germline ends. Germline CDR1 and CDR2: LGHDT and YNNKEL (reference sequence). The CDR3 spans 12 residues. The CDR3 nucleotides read TGTGCCAGCAGCCACAGAGGGGAGACCCAGTACTTC. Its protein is CASSHRGETQYF.

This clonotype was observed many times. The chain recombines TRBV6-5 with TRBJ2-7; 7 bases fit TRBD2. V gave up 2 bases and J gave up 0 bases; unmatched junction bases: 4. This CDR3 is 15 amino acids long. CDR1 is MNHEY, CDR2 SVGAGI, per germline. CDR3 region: CASSYRGVGSYEQYF. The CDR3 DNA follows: TGTGCCAGCAGTTACCGGGGGGTAGGCTCCTACGAGCAGTACTTC.

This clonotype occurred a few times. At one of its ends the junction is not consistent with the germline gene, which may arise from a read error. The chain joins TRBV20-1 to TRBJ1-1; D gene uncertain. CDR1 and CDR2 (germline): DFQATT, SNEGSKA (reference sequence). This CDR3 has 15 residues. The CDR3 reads CSARESVNMNTGAFF. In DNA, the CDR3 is TGCAGTGCTAGAGAATCAGTAAACATGAACACTGGAGCTTTCTTT.

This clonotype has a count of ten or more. CDR3 sequence reads: CSASHGYEQYF. The CDR3 region has the DNA TGCAGCGCCTCCCATGGCTACGAGCAGTACTTC. The V call is TRBV29-1, the J call TRBJ2-7; no reliable D call. CDR3 length equals 11 residues. Trimming shortened V by 7 bases and J by 3 bases, and 10 bases separated the two germline ends. Germline V lookup: CDR1 SQVTM, CDR2 ANQGSEA.

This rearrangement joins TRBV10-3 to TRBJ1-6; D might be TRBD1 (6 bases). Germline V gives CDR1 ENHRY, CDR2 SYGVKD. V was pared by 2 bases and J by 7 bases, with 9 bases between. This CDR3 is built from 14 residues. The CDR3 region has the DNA TGTGCCATCAGTGAGGACAGGAACAATTCACCCCTCCACTTT. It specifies CAISEDRNNSPLHF.

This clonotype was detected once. This chain's CDR3 is CASSASGTGSYNEQFF. The DNA of the CDR3 is TGTGCCAGCAGCGCGTCCGGGACAGGGAGTTACAATGAGCAGTTCTTC. This chain joins TRBV7-8 and TRBJ2-1, with 9 bases aligning to TRBD1. Germline V CDR1 and CDR2: SGHVS, FQNEAQ. Trimming cost V 5 bases and J 4 bases; bases outside gene matches: 9. The CDR3 runs 16 residues.

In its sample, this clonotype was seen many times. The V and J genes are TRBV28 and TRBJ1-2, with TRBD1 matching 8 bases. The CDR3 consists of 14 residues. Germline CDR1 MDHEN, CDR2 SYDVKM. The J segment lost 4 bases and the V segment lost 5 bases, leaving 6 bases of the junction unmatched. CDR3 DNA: TGTGCCAGCAGTCCGACAGGGGTATTCTATGGCTACACCTTC. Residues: CASSPTGVFYGYTF.

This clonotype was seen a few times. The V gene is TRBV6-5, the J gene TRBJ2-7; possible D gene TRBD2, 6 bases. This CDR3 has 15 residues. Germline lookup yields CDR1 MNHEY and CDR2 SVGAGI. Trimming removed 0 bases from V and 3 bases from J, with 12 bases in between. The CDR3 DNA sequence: TGTGCCAGCAGTTACTCTTTGGGACTGAACTACGAGCAGTACTTC. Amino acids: CASSYSLGLNYEQYF.

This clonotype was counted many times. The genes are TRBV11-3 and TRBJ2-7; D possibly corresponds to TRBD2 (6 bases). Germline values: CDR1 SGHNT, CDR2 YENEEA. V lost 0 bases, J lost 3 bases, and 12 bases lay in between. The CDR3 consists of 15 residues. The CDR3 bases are TGTGCCAGCAGCTTAGACGGGAGTTCCCACTACGAGCAGTACTTC. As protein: CASSLDGSSHYEQYF.

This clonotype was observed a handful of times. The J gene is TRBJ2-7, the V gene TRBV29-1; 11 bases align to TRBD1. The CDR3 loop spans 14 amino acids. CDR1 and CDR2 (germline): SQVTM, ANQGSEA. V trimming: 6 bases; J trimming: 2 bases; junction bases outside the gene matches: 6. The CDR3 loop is CSVWDRGSPYEQYF. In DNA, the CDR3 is TGCAGCGTCTGGGACAGGGGGTCTCCCTACGAGCAGTACTTC.

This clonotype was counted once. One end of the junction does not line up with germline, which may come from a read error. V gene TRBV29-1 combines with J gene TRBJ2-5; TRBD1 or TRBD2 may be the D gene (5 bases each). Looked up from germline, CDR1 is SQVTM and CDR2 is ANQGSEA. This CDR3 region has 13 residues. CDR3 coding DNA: TGCAGCGTAGAAGGGGACCTAAGGGAGACCCAGTACTTC. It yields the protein CSVEGDLRETQYF.

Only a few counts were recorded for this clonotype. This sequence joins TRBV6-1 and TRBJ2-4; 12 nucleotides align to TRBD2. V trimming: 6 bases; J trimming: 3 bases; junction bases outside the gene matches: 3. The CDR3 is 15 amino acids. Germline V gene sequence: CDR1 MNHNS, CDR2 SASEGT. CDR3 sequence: CASRRLAGDKNIQYF. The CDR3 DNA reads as TGTGCCAGCAGACGACTAGCGGGAGACAAAAACATTCAGTACTTC.

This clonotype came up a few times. The chain's CDR3 is CASSLGRSDIADEQYF. The CDR3 bases are TGCGCCAGCAGCTTGGGCCGCTCGGATATCGCGGACGAGCAGTACTTC. The V gene is TRBV5-1, the J gene TRBJ2-7, with D uncertain. Germline lookup yields CDR1 SGHRS and CDR2 YFSETQ. The CDR3 has 16 residues. The V gene lost 0 bases and the J gene lost 5 bases, with 18 bases spanning the gap.